This entry features one T cell receptor (beta chain) sequence. Via MiXCR, TCRdb re-called the 5' RACE reads, giving one row per CDR3 protein. The data contain some 52,000 distinct CDR3 sequences, 6.5% to 8.5% of them seen just once; the ten biggest clones take up approximately 24%. These data belong to a study of T cells after yellow fever vaccination. Material: CD8+ T cells not binding an NS4B(214-222) dextramer, sorted from PBMCs, obtained about 41 days after the first yellow fever vaccination. The origin of this receptor is a man between 18 and 29 years old who received the YFV17D yellow fever vaccine.

The CDR3 bases are TGTGCCAGCACCTGGACTCAGCGGGGCGAGGAGACCCAGTACTTC. This sequence encodes CASTWTQRGEETQYF. J is TRBJ2-5 and V is TRBV3-1; 7 bases are shared with TRBD2. The CDR3 loop spans 15 amino acids. Germline V gene data show CDR1 as LGHDT and CDR2 as YNNKEL (reference sequence). V shed 7 bases and J 5 bases; nucleotides not matched to a gene: 13.